What follows is one T cell receptor beta chain and its context. This clone was detected a few times. It has no known antigen specificity. No base qualities exist here, and no much larger clone lies one base off it. This sample's time point label indicates: around 22 weeks on oral tofacitinib. Taken with the paper, the label for treatment or condition translates to: oral pan-JAK inhibitor, 5-10 mg twice daily. From alopecia areata patients, peripheral blood was collected along with lesional scalp punch biopsies. PBMCs were isolated by density centrifugation and stained for CD3, CD4 and CD8, after which CD4+ and CD8+ T cells were sorted on a FACSAria. CDR3 length: 13 amino acids, cysteine to phenylalanine. CDR3 DNA is the only sequence kept; it has 39 bases, read in frame from the first base. This sample is drawn from a study of CD8+ T cells in alopecia areata listed by TCRdb under 2018. Regarding the complete study: The treated patients took part in an open-label pilot trial in which moderate-to-severe alopecia areata was treated with oral tofacitinib at 5 to 10 mg twice daily. Tofacitinib was administered for 6 to 18 months, and 6 months of follow-up off drug were then conducted to assess delayed response and recurrence. Disease severity in treated patients was measured with the SALT score, which quantifies the percentage of affected scalp surface area. To study T cell clonal expansion in alopecia areata, the researchers applied high-throughput TCRbeta sequencing to both the C3H/HeJ mouse model and human patients. Human TCRbeta sequencing covered scalp tissue and sorted CD4+ and CD8+ peripheral blood T cells from patchy and totalis/universalis alopecia areata patients and healthy controls. Tofacitinib-treated patients had biopsies at baseline and at 4 and 24 weeks of treatment, with a later scalp biopsy in several patients. Scalp clonality was compared among normal scalp (n=4), patchy alopecia areata scalp (n=8), and alopecia totalis/universalis scalp (n=8). RNA was extracted with the PAXgene miRNA kit for fixed scalp, the miRNeasy kit for PBMCs, and the RNeasy kit for mouse skin. TCRbeta CDR3 regions were amplified by immunoSEQ multiplex PCR with 35 Vbeta forward and 13 Jbeta reverse primers. What the authors observed across the whole study: Resident alphabeta T cells in normal human skin are also sequenced, complicating scalp TCR repertoire analysis, unlike mouse skin dominated by gammadelta T cells. Shared TCR sequences between patients were less evident than in mice, which may be partly attributable to HLA diversity in the patient population. Tofacitinib significantly lowered scalp clonality and the number of expanded CD8+ clones among the top 100 scalp clones. Because the treated cohort was small and included a single nonresponder, larger studies are needed to assess links between baseline CD8+ expansion and response. Lesional scalp, especially in alopecia totalis/universalis, showed higher clonality and more expanded CD8+ clones than normal scalp, suggesting antigenic drive. Many expanded lesional clones were found to persist in scalp and blood during tofacitinib treatment, and relapse after treatment cessation may be partly explained by this persistence.

Preparation of the library involved the immunoSEQ multiplex PCR assay. RNA was extracted from all samples and reverse transcribed into cDNA as template for TCR sequencing. First-strand cDNA was synthesized using SuperScript III with a 2:1 mix of oligo-dT and random hexamers. A synthetic immune receptor repertoire was used to gauge amplification bias, and whatever bias remained was removed computationally. The paper's data handling went like this. Raw reads were preprocessed to remove errors, and CDR3 was defined according to IMGT conventions as the region from the conserved cysteine to phenylalanine. Clonality was computed by normalizing Shannon entropy by log2 of the number of productive unique TCRs and subtracting the result from 1. Whether each scalp clone was CD4 or CD8 was inferred by checking scalp TCRbeta sequences against the CD4 and CD8 repertoires from sorted blood. TCRdb re-hosts the immuneACCESS table, in-frame sequences only. Its copies lack some clones; in the studies checked, an unresolved V gene accounts for under half of them, and the cause for the rest is not known. Clonal size and the V and J genes are those of that table, whereas D and trimming came from the DNA. A total of around 190,000 clones appear in this sample, over 55% of them only once. 1% of the sample goes to the ten largest clones.

The chain couples TRBV21-1 to TRBJ1-4. TRBV21-1 is annotated as a pseudogene. The material sequenced was CD4+ T cells sorted from blood, taken at week 24, from a patient treated with tofacitinib. This TCR came from a human donor with alopecia areata. CDR3 loop: CASIGEPTEKLFF. DNA sequence: TGTGCCAGCATAGGAGAACCCACTGAAAAACTGTTTTTT.